This TCR beta chain stems from a study of T cells in localized non-small cell lung cancer. General study results and limits: Uninvolved adjacent lung had higher T cell clonality than tumor and all other tissues. Elevated circulating T cell density in blood was associated with longer overall survival. When the top 100 tumor clones were examined, a median approximately 60 of them also appeared in the adjacent lung, which was paired and uninvolved.

Profiled with immunoSEQ multiplex PCR; TCRdb holds only in-frame clones, not every one. The sample consists of fewer than 12,000 clones, around 47% of them appearing once. Germline assignment: CDR1 LNHDA and CDR2 SQIVND (reference sequence). This CDR3 is 14 amino acids long. V was shortened by 4 bases and J by 4 bases, with 13 bases between the two germline ends. In the case of this clone: Its target is not known.

The sample in question was lymph node tissue, obtained before any cancer treatment. This TCR was sampled from a woman aged 35 to 70 with stage II squamous cell lung carcinoma. This chain joins TRBV19 and TRBJ1-1, with D perhaps matching TRBD1 (5 bases). CDR3 coding DNA: TGTGCCAGTAGTACCCTAGGGACCTCCACTGAAGCTTTCTTT. This translates into CASSTLGTSTEAFF.